These 4 T cell receptor beta chains were sequenced from one sample in a study of shared clonotypes between healthy human individuals. TCRdb's table, derived via immunoSEQ multiplex PCR, lists solely in-frame clones and lacks some. The sample records approximately 1.4 million clones, 95% to 99% being singletons. The sample comprised naive CD4+ T cells sorted from blood. Stated subset: CD45RA+ positively selected. The receptors were gathered from a man aged 25-40 years in good health.

V and J are TRBV15 and TRBJ1-1; D gene ambiguous. Germline V gene data show CDR1 as LNHNV and CDR2 as YYDKDF (reference sequence). Trimming cost V 1 base and J 3 bases, with 12 bases left between them. CDR3 size: 15 residues. Here the CDR3 DNA reads TGTGCCACCAGCAGAGTCGGGGTTCCGGACACTGAAGCTTTCTTT. Translation: CATSRVGVPDTEAFF.

The V and J genes are TRBV28 and TRBJ1-5; weak D call: TRBD1 (5 bases). V dropped 5 bases and J dropped 7 bases, with 15 bases sitting between them. This CDR3 has 14 residues. CDR1 is MDHEN, CDR2 SYDVKM, per germline. CDR3 coding DNA: TGTGCCAGCAGTGGGGACTCCTGGAGGCAGCCCCAGCATTTT. It encodes CASSGDSWRQPQHF.

The V gene is TRBV4-1, the J gene TRBJ2-1; TRBD2 agrees at 9 bases. The junction had 7 bases not matched to a gene; V was cut back by 3 bases and J by 4 bases. Germline V gene sequence: CDR1 MGHRA, CDR2 YSYEKL. The length of the CDR3 is 16 residues. Here the CDR3 reads CASSHGTSREYNEQFF. The CDR3 DNA sequence: TGCGCCAGCAGCCATGGGACTAGCAGAGAATACAATGAGCAGTTCTTC.

The chain uses TRBV29-1 and TRBJ2-2, with 7 bases aligning to TRBD2. CDR1 SQVTM and CDR2 ANQGSEA come from the germline V gene. Unmatched junction bases numbered 9, after V lost 4 bases and J lost 7 bases. This CDR3 is built from 14 residues. The DNA of the CDR3 is TGCAGCGTTGTGCCTAGCGGAAGGGTCGGGGAGCTGTTTTTT. Its translation: CSVVPSGRVGELFF.